This T cell receptor beta chain was captured in a study of shared clonotypes between healthy human individuals. Assay execution proceeded at the deep level. The repertoire was sequenced with immunoSEQ multiplex PCR; TCRdb's copy has only in-frame clones and lacks some. In the table there are 800,000 or so clones, around 96% of which are singletons. CD45RO-negative CD8 cells positively selected for CCR7 made up the naive population, which excluded terminally differentiated effector memory CD45RA+ cells. Donors, healthy HIV-negative adults, lacked recent acute infections or vaccinations. V dropped 1 base and J dropped 5; count of bases not matched to a gene: 6. Germline CDR1 SGHRS, CDR2 YFSETQ. The CDR3 consists of 14 residues. This clone appeared once. The antigen is not known. Findings and limits, study-wide: Around 5% was the fraction of naive CD4 clonotypes found shared across several donors. Non-shared clonotypes were found to have lower generation probabilities than the clonotypes that were shared by all four of the sorted-subset donors.

Sequencing was carried out using naive CD8+ T cells sorted from blood. This TCR came from a man aged 30 to 45 in good health. The chain uses TRBV5-1 and TRBJ2-7, with TRBD1 identical over 7 bases. CDR3 sequence reads: CASSLSVTGDEQYF. The DNA for the CDR3 is TGCGCCAGCAGCTTGTCGGTAACAGGGGACGAGCAGTACTTC.